These 22 T cell receptor beta chains were all obtained from the same sample, sequenced in a study of T cell responses to AZD1222 COVID-19 vaccine. Produced via immunoSEQ multiplex PCR; TCRdb's table is partial and in-frame only. The sample records under 150,000 clones, 90% being singletons. The sample in question was peripheral blood, obtained on day 0 of AZD1222 vaccination. These receptors all come from an adult in good health.

The CDR3: CASSTHSGGDGYTF. Written as DNA, the CDR3 is TGTGCCAGCAGCACCCACTCGGGAGGGGATGGCTACACCTTC. This rearrangement joins TRBV3-1 (or the pseudogene TRBV3-2) to TRBJ1-2; tentatively, D is TRBD1 (5 bases). CDR1 is LGHDT, CDR2 YNNKEL, per germline (reference sequence). The V and J ends lost 5 bases and 6 bases respectively, with 16 bases between them. This CDR3 spans 14 amino acids.

This rearrangement joins TRBV28 to TRBJ1-1; no definite D call. CDR3 length: 13 amino acids. The germline V and J ends were trimmed by 8 bases and 0 bases, with 10 bases remaining between them. Germline CDR1 reads MDHEN; CDR2 reads SYDVKM. Here the CDR3 DNA reads TGTGCCAGCCTCGACGGATTGAACACTGAAGCTTTCTTT. Residues: CASLDGLNTEAFF.

The J gene is TRBJ2-1, the V gene TRBV20-1; 8 nucleotides match TRBD2. This CDR3 has 10 residues. Unmatched junction bases numbered 2, after V lost 4 bases and J lost 12 bases. Germline assignment: CDR1 DFQATT and CDR2 SNEGSKA (reference sequence). CDR3 protein: CSATSGRQFF. CDR3 DNA sequence: TGCAGTGCTACCAGCGGGAGGCAGTTCTTC.

Details on this clone: Additional DNA sequences in this sample encode the identical CDR3. This chain links TRBV4-3 with TRBJ2-3, with D hard to call. Per the germline V gene, CDR1 is LGHNA and CDR2 is YSLEER. The V gene lost 1 base and the J gene lost 2 bases, with 4 bases spanning the gap. The CDR3 extends over 13 amino acids. This chain's CDR3 is CASSQVDTDTQYF. CDR3 DNA: TGCGCCAGCAGCCAAGTAGACACAGATACGCAGTATTTT.

The chain is built from TRBV6-2 or TRBV6-3 and TRBJ2-1; TRBD2 matches at 9 bases. Germline assignment: CDR1 MNHEY and CDR2 SVGEGT. V shed 6 bases and J 2 bases; nucleotides not matched to a gene: 5. This CDR3 spans 15 amino acids. CDR3 sequence: CASSLPSGAYNEQFF. The CDR3 nucleotides are TGTGCCAGCAGCCTCCCTAGCGGGGCCTACAATGAGCAGTTCTTC.

The chain combines TRBV29-1 with TRBJ1-1, with 7 bases identical to TRBD1. The V gene end was trimmed by 4 bases and the J gene end by 4 bases; junction bases not matched to a gene: 3. CDR3 size: 12 residues. Germline CDR1 reads SQVTM; CDR2 reads ANQGSEA. CDR3 in DNA: TGCAGCGTTGGAGGGGGCGGCACTGAAGCTTTCTTT. Protein sequence: CSVGGGGTEAFF.

The chain is built from TRBV7-2 and TRBJ2-1; tentatively, D is TRBD2 (6 bases). With 3 bases removed from V and 10 bases from J, the gap between germline ends came to 10 bases. This CDR3 region has 12 residues. Germline V gene sequence: CDR1 SGHTA, CDR2 FQGNSA. CDR3: CASSFTGDEQFF. CDR3 nucleotides: TGTGCCAGCAGCTTCACGGGGGACGAGCAGTTCTTC.

This rearrangement joins TRBV5-1 to TRBJ1-1; D is uncertain. The CDR3 covers 12 residues. Germline V CDR1 and CDR2: SGHRS, YFSETQ. The ends were cut back, 0 bases at V and 5 bases at J, with 5 bases in the middle. The DNA for the CDR3 is TGCGCCAGCAGCTTGGTACGTACTGAAGCTTTCTTT. Its protein is CASSLVRTEAFF.

The V gene is TRBV28, the J gene TRBJ2-7; D remains ambiguous. V dropped 3 bases and J dropped 2 bases, with 8 bases sitting between them. CDR3 size: 13 residues. CDR1 is MDHEN, CDR2 SYDVKM, per germline. As DNA, the CDR3 is TGTGCCAGCAGTTTGGGCCATGCCTACGAGCAGTACTTC. Its translation: CASSLGHAYEQYF.

The chain joins TRBV6-1 to TRBJ1-3; D gene unclear. The CDR3 is 13 amino acids. Trimming shortened V by 0 bases and J by 4 bases, and 4 bases separated the two germline ends. Per the germline V gene, CDR1 is MNHNS and CDR2 is SASEGT. The CDR3 DNA reads as TGTGCCAGCAGTGAAGCGCAAGGAAACACCATATATTTT. Its protein is CASSEAQGNTIYF.

The chain is built from TRBV4-2 and TRBJ2-5, with a weak D call TRBD2 (5 bases). Germline CDR1 reads LGHNA; CDR2 reads YNFKEQ. V was trimmed by 1 base and J by 0 bases, leaving 12 bases between them. This CDR3 is 16 amino acids long. The CDR3: CASSQAGVGYQETQYF. In DNA form, the CDR3 reads TGTGCCAGCAGCCAAGCCGGGGTCGGCTACCAAGAGACCCAGTACTTC.

Regarding this clone: Additional DNA sequences in this sample encode the identical CDR3. The chain joins TRBV30 to TRBJ1-5; TRBD1 is a possible D gene (6 bases). CDR3 length equals 13 residues. Germline CDR1 reads GTSNPN; CDR2 reads SVGIG (reference sequence). V was trimmed by 4 bases and J by 1 base, leaving 8 bases between them. In DNA form, the CDR3 reads TGTGCCTGGACCAGGGGAAGCAATCAGCCCCAGCATTTT. Encoded protein: CAWTRGSNQPQHF.

CDR3 in amino acids: CARQSGVGGNTIYF. The CDR3 nucleotides are TGTGCCAGGCAAAGTGGGGTAGGCGGAAACACCATATATTTT. The chain combines TRBV30 with TRBJ1-3; D not certain. The length of the CDR3 is 14 residues. With 8 bases removed from V and 4 bases from J, the gap between germline ends came to 18 bases. Looked up from germline, CDR1 is GTSNPN and CDR2 is SVGIG (reference sequence). The full variable domain, in which reference TRBV30 and TRBJ1-3 provide the parts outside the CDR3, is SQTIHQWPATLVQPVGSPLSLECTVEGTSNPNLYWYRQAAGRGLQLLFYSVGIGQISSEVPQNLSASRPQDRQFILSSKKLLLSDSGFYLCARQSGVGGNTIYFGEGSWLTVV.

The rearrangement uses TRBV9 and TRBJ1-1; TRBD1 might be the D (6 bases). The CDR3 consists of 14 residues. CDR1 and CDR2 from the germline V gene are SGDLS and YYNGEE. Trimming stripped 0 bases from V and 4 bases from J, with 10 bases between. CDR3 residues: CASSVVRGGTEAFF. CDR3 DNA: TGTGCCAGCAGCGTAGTAAGGGGGGGCACTGAAGCTTTCTTT.

The chain couples TRBV30 to TRBJ2-3, with TRBD2 matching over 7 bases. J was trimmed by 5 bases and V by 2 bases; bases with no gene match: 4. Per germline, CDR1 GTSNPN and CDR2 SVGIG (reference sequence). This CDR3 is 13 amino acids long. CDR3 protein: CAWSPGGGDTQYF. The CDR3 coding sequence is TGTGCCTGGAGTCCGGGGGGAGGAGATACGCAGTATTTT. Combining the CDR3 with reference TRBV30 and TRBJ2-3 gives the whole variable domain SQTIHQWPATLVQPVGSPLSLECTVEGTSNPNLYWYRQAAGRGLQLLFYSVGIGQISSEVPQNLSASRPQDRQFILSSKKLLLSDSGFYLCAWSPGGGDTQYFGPGTRLTVL.

The rearrangement joins TRBV7-2 to TRBJ1-6; no clear D gene. V lost 1 base and J lost 13, with 14 bases in between. The CDR3 extends over 14 amino acids. CDR1 and CDR2 from the germline V gene are SGHTA and FQGNSA. The CDR3 DNA reads TGTGCCAGCAGCTTAGAAGAGACGGCCGTTCCCCTCCACTTT. This sequence encodes CASSLEETAVPLHF.

The rearrangement uses TRBV9 and TRBJ2-3, with D maybe TRBD1 (6 bases). In germline, CDR1 is SGDLS, CDR2 YYNGEE. V was clipped by 0 bases and J by 3 bases, with 14 bases between them. The CDR3 totals 16 residues. DNA for the CDR3: TGTGCCAGCAGCGTAGTTTCAGGGGCCTTGACAGATACGCAGTATTTT. This encodes CASSVVSGALTDTQYF.

The chain carries TRBV5-1 and TRBJ1-3; no reliable D call. The CDR3 has 16 amino acids. The germline CDR1 and CDR2 sequences are SGHRS and YFSETQ. The ends were cut back, 3 bases at V and 2 bases at J, with 15 bases in the middle. This CDR3 reads CASSSTTVAPGNTIYF. The CDR3 nucleotides read TGCGCCAGCAGCTCAACAACCGTGGCCCCTGGAAACACCATATATTTT. Variable domain in full (rest from reference TRBV5-1 and TRBJ1-3): KAGVTQTPRYLIKTRGQQVTLSCSPISGHRSVSWYQQTPGQGLQFLFEYFSETQRNKGNFPGRFSGRQFSNSRSEMNVSTLELGDSALYLCASSSTTVAPGNTIYFGEGSWLTVV.

The V and J genes are TRBV28 and TRBJ2-7; TRBD1 matches 9 bases. Germline CDR1 reads MDHEN; CDR2 reads SYDVKM. The CDR3 totals 14 residues. The V gene end was trimmed by 8 bases and the J gene end by 3 bases; junction bases not matched to a gene: 8. CDR3 DNA sequence: TGTGCCAGCCGTCCGCCGGGACAGGGCTACGAGCAGTACTTC. This codes for CASRPPGQGYEQYF.

This sequence joins TRBV15 and TRBJ2-5; D ambiguous. Germline V CDR1 and CDR2: LNHNV, YYDKDF (reference sequence). The CDR3 is 16 residues long. Trimming removed 1 base from V and 1 base from J, with 13 bases in between. The CDR3 DNA is TGTGCCACCAGCAGAGTAGGTGGAATCCTCCAAGAGACCCAGTACTTC. It codes for CATSRVGGILQETQYF.

This chain uses TRBV2 with TRBJ1-2; 12 bases match TRBD1. J was trimmed by 6 bases and V by 6 bases; bases with no gene match: 5. Germline CDR1 SNHLY, CDR2 FYNNEI. The CDR3 has 14 amino acids. CDR3 sequence: CASSGTGGRDGYTF. The CDR3 DNA is TGTGCCAGCAGCGGGACAGGGGGCAGGGATGGCTACACCTTC.

The chain couples TRBV19 to TRBJ1-6; tentatively, D is TRBD1 (5 bases). The ends were cut back, 5 bases at V and 2 bases at J, with 7 bases in the middle. Germline CDR1 is LNHDA and CDR2 is SQIVND (reference sequence). This CDR3 is 14 amino acids long. The CDR3 protein is CASSQGPYNSPLHF. CDR3 nucleotide sequence: TGTGCCAGTAGTCAGGGACCCTATAATTCACCCCTCCACTTT.